The clone carrying this T cell receptor (beta chain) was counted ten times or more. TCRdb reanalysed the PCR reads using MiXCR and keeps one entry per CDR3 protein. The sample records 30,000 to 45,000 distinct CDR3 sequences, less than 20% being singletons. This specimen belongs to a study of molecular identifiers for immune sequencing clone quantification. CDR1 SEHNR and CDR2 FQNEAQ come from the germline V gene (reference sequence). The CDR3 extends over 9 amino acids. Trimming removed 8 bases at V and 9 bases at J, with 5 bases between. This rearrangement joins TRBV7-9 to TRBJ2-1; the D is unclear. The receptor was isolated from a human donor in good health. Some libraries in this study had Jurkat cell RNA spiked in. Sequencing used naive CD8+ T cells from blood, with Jurkat cell RNA spiked in. Subset: FACS-sorted CD8+CD4-CCR7+CD45RA+ naive T cells. CDR3 bases: TGTGCCAGCCCCAGTGAGCAGTTCTTC. Amino acid sequence: CASPSEQFF.